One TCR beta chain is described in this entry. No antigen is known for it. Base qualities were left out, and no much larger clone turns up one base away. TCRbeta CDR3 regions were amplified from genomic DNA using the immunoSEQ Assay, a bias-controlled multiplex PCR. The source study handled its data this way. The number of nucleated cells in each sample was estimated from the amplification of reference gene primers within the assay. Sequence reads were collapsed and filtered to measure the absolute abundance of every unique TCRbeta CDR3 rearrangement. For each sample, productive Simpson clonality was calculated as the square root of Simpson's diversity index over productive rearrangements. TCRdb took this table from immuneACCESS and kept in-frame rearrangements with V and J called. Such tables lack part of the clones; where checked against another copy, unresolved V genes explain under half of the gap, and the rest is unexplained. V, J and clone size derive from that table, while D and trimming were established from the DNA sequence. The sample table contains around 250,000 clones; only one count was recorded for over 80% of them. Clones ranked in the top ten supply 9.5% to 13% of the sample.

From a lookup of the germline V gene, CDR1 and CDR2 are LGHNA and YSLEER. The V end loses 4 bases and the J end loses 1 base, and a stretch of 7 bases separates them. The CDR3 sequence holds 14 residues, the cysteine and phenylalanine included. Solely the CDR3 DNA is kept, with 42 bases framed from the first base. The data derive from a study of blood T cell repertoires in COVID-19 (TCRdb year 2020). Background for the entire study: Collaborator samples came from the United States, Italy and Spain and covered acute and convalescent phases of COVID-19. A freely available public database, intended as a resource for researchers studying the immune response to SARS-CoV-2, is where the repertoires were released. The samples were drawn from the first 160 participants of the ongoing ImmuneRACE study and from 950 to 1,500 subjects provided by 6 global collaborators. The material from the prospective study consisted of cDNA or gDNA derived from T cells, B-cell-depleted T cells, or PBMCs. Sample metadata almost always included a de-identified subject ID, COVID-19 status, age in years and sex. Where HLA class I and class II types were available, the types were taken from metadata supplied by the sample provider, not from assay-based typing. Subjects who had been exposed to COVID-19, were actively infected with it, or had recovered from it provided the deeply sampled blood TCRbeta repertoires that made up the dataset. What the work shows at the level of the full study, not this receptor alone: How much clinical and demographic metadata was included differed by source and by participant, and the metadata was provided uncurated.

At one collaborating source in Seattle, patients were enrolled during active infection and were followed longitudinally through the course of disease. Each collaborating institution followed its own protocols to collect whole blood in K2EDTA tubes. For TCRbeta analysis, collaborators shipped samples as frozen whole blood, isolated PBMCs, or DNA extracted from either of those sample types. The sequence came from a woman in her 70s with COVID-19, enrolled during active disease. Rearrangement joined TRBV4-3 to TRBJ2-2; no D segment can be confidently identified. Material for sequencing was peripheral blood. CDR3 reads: CASSLSQNTGELFF. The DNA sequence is TGCGCCAGCAGCCTTTCACAGAACACCGGGGAGCTGTTTTTT.